A single sample gave rise to the 10 T cell receptor beta chains below, sequenced in a study of Tregs in tolerant kidney transplant recipients. Some clones are missing from TCRdb's copy, which holds only in-frame ones; the method was immunoSEQ multiplex PCR. The repertoire holds about 31,000 clones, with under 90% as singletons. For these receptors, no antigen is known. The specimen was Tregs from blood cultured with allogeneic cells. The origin of the receptors is a human donor in good health.

The rearrangement links TRBV11-3 to TRBJ2-7; 9 nucleotides align to TRBD2. V lost 1 base, J lost 7 bases, and 8 bases stayed unmatched. The CDR3 is 15 amino acids. Per the germline V gene, CDR1 is SGHNT and CDR2 is YENEEA. CDR3 nucleotide sequence: TGTGCCAGCAGCTTAGTGGCGGGAGGGCGTGGAGAGCAGTACTTC. Its translation: CASSLVAGGRGEQYF.

V gene TRBV4-2 combines with J gene TRBJ1-4, with D unclear. The CDR3 is 15 residues long. The germline gives CDR1 LGHNA, CDR2 YNFKEQ. Trimming removed 4 bases from V and 0 bases from J, with 9 bases in between. CDR3 residues: CASSPFTATNEKLFF. The CDR3 DNA follows: TGTGCCAGCAGCCCGTTCACTGCAACTAATGAAAAACTGTTTTTT.

The chain links TRBV7-2 to TRBJ2-7; no firm D call. Germline values: CDR1 SGHTA, CDR2 FQGNSA. The CDR3 loop spans 13 amino acids. V was trimmed by 5 bases and J by 1 base, leaving 9 bases between them. CDR3 sequence reads: CASSPPWSYEQYF. CDR3 coding DNA: TGTGCCAGCAGCCCTCCATGGTCCTACGAGCAGTACTTC.

The rearrangement joins TRBV5-3 to TRBJ2-5; perhaps D is TRBD1 or TRBD2 (6 bases each). TRBV5-3 is an ORF, with its function uncertain. V shed 3 bases and J shed 5 bases, with 14 bases lying between them. CDR3 size: 14 residues. In DNA, the CDR3 is TGTGCCAGAAGCTGGACTATAGGGGGGGAGACCCAGTACTTC. This codes for CARSWTIGGETQYF.

This clone has just a few counts. This chain links TRBV9 with TRBJ2-7; 12 positions agree with TRBD2. The CDR3 sequence is 14 residues long. V was pared by 0 bases and J by 6 bases, with 1 base of the junction left unmatched. Germline V CDR1 and CDR2: SGDLS, YYNGEE. CDR3 coding DNA: TGTGCCAGCAGCGTAGGGACTAGCGGGATCGAGCAGTACTTC. It translates to CASSVGTSGIEQYF.

V gene TRBV7-2 combines with J gene TRBJ2-3, with TRBD2 matching 12 bases. Unmatched junction bases numbered 10, after V lost 2 bases and J lost 4 bases. This CDR3 region has 18 residues. Germline CDR1 SGHTA, CDR2 FQGNSA. The CDR3 loop is CASSLSRLAGVVADTQYF. CDR3 DNA sequence: TGTGCCAGCAGCTTATCCAGACTAGCGGGAGTGGTGGCAGATACGCAGTATTTT.

This chain links TRBV9 with TRBJ1-2, with no clear D. Germline V lookup: CDR1 SGDLS, CDR2 YYNGEE. The CDR3 contains 17 residues. Trimming left V 4 bases short and J 1 base short, with 20 bases between. DNA for the CDR3: TGTGCCAGCAGCCCCCAGTCCTTCGCCGTTTATAACTATGGCTACACCTTC. Translated: CASSPQSFAVYNYGYTF.

This chain connects TRBV5-1 to TRBJ1-2; no clear D gene. CDR3 size: 15 residues. Germline CDR1 SGHRS, CDR2 YFSETQ. V was trimmed by 4 bases and J by 4 bases, leaving 17 bases between them. CDR3 sequence: CASSDLGNEGYGYTF. CDR3 bases: TGCGCCAGCAGCGACCTAGGGAACGAGGGCTATGGCTACACCTTC. Full variable domain (outside the CDR3, taken from reference TRBV5-1 and TRBJ1-2): KAGVTQTPRYLIKTRGQQVTLSCSPISGHRSVSWYQQTPGQGLQFLFEYFSETQRNKGNFPGRFSGRQFSNSRSEMNVSTLELGDSALYLCASSDLGNEGYGYTFGSGTRLTVV.

This rearrangement joins TRBV29-1 to TRBJ1-2; D call uncertain. V lost 5 bases to trimming and J lost 3 bases, with 7 bases between them. Germline-derived CDR1 and CDR2 are SQVTM and ANQGSEA. The CDR3 runs to 11 residues. CDR3 residues: CSVPEYYGYTF. The CDR3 region has the DNA TGCAGCGTTCCCGAGTACTATGGCTACACCTTC.

The genes are TRBV4-2 and TRBJ2-2; D possibly corresponds to TRBD1 (6 bases). The CDR3 has 15 residues. In germline, CDR1 is LGHNA, CDR2 YNFKEQ. Trimming stripped 4 bases from V and 7 bases from J, with 16 bases between. Here the CDR3 DNA reads TGTGCCAGCAGCCGAGACAACAGGGCTATCGGGGAGCTGTTTTTT. Translation gives CASSRDNRAIGELFF.